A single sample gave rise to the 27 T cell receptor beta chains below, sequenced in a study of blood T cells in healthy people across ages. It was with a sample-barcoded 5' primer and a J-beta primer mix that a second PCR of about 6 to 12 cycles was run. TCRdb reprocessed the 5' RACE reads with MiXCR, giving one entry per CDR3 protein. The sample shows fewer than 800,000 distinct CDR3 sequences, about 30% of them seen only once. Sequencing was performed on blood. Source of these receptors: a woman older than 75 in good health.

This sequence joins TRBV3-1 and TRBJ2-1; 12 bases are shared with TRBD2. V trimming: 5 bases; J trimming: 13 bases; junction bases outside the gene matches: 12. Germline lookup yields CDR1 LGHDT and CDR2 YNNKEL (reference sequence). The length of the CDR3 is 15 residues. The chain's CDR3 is CASSYWTSGAETQFF. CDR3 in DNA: TGTGCCAGCAGCTATTGGACTAGCGGGGCAGAGACCCAGTTCTTC.

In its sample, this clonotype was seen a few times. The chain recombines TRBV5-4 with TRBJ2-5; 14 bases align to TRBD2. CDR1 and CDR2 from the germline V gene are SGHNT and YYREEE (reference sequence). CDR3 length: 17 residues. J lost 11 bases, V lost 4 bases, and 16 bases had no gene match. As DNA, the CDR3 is TGTGCCAGCAGCCTAGGACTAGCGGGGGGCCCCTACAATGAGCAGTACTTC. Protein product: CASSLGLAGGPYNEQYF.

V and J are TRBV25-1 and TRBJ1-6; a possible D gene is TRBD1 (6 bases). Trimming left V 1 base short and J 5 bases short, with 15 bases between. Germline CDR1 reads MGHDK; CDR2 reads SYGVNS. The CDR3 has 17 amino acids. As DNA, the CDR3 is TGTGCCAGCAGTGAATCTGGACAGAGAACGGATAATTCACCCCTCCACTTT. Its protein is CASSESGQRTDNSPLHF. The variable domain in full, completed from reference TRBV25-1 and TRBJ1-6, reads EADIYQTPRYLVIGTGKKITLECSQTMGHDKMYWYQQDPGMELHLIHYSYGVNSTEKGDLSSESTVSRIRTEHFPLTLESARPSHTSQYLCASSESGQRTDNSPLHFGNGTRLTVT.

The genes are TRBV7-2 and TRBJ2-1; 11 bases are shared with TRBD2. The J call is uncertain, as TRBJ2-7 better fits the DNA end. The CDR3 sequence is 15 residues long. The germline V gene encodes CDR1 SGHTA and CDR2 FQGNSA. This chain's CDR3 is CASSPTSGGYNEQYF. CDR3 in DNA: TGTGCCAGCAGCCCAACTAGCGGGGGCTACAATGAGCAGTACTTC.

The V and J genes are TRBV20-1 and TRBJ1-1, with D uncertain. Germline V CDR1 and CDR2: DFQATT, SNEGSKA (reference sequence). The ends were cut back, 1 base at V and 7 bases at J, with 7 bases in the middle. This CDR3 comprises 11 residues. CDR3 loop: CSARGQHEAFF. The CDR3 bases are TGCAGTGCTAGAGGTCAGCATGAAGCTTTCTTT.

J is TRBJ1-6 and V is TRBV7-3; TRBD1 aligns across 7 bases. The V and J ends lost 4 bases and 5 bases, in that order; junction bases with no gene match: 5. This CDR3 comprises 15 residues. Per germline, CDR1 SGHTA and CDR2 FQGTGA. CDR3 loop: CASSSTGNDNSPLHF. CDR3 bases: TGTGCCAGCAGCTCGACAGGGAATGATAATTCACCCCTCCACTTT.

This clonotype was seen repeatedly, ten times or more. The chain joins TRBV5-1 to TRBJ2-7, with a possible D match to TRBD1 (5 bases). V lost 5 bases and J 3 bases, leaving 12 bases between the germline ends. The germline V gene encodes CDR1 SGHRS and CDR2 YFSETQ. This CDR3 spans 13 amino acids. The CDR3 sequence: CASRQGVGYEQYF. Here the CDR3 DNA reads TGCGCCAGCAGGCAAGGGGTGGGCTACGAGCAGTACTTC.

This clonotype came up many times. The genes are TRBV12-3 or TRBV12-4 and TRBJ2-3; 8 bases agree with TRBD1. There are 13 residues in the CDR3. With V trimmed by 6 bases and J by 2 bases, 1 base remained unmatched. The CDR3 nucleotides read TGTGCCAGCAGGGGACAGGTCACAGATACGCAGTATTTT. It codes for CASRGQVTDTQYF.

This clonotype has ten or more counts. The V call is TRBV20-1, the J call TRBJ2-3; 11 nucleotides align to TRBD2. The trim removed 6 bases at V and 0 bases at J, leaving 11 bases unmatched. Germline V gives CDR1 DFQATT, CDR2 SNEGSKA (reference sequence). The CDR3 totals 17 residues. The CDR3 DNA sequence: TGCAGTGCCTCTACTAGCGGGAGACCGTCGAGCACAGATACGCAGTATTTT. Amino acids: CSASTSGRPSSTDTQYF.

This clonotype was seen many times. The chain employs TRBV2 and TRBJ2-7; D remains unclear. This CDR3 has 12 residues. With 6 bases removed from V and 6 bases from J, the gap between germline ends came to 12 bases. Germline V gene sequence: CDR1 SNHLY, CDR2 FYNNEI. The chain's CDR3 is CASRTATAEQYF. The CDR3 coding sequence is TGTGCCAGCAGGACGGCCACCGCCGAGCAGTACTTC.

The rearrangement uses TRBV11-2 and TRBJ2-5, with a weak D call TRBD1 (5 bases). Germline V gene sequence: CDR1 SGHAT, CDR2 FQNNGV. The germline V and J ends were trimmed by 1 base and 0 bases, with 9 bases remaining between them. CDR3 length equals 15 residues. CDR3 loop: CASSLAGRYQETQYF. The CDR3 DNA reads TGTGCCAGCAGCTTAGCAGGGCGCTACCAAGAGACCCAGTACTTC. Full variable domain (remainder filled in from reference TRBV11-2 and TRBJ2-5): EAGVAQSPRYKIIEKRQSVAFWCNPISGHATLYWYQQILGQGPKLLIQFQNNGVVDDSQLPKDRFSAERLKGVDSTLKIQPAKLEDSAVYLCASSLAGRYQETQYFGPGTRLLVL.

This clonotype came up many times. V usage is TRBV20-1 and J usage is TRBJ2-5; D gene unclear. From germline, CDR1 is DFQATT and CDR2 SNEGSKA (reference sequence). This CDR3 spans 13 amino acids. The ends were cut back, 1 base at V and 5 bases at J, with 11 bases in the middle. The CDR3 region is CSARAPYVETQYF. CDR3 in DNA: TGCAGTGCTAGAGCCCCGTATGTGGAGACCCAGTACTTC.

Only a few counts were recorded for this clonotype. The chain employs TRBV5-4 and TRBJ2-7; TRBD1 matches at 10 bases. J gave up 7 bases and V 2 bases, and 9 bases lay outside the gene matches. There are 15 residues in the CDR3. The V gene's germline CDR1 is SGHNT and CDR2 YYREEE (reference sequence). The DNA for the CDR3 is TGTGCCAGCAGCTTCGGGGACAGGGGTAACTATGAGCAGTACTTC. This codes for CASSFGDRGNYEQYF.

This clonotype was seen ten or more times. DNA of the CDR3: TGCAGTCCAAGTGGGACTAGCGGAAATGAGCAGTTCTTC. Protein product: CSPSGTSGNEQFF. The V call is TRBV20-1, the J call TRBJ2-1; 11 bases are a match to TRBD2. The germline V gene encodes CDR1 DFQATT and CDR2 SNEGSKA (reference sequence). CDR3 length: 13 residues. The ends lost 8 bases at V and 7 bases at J; junction bases unmatched: 7.

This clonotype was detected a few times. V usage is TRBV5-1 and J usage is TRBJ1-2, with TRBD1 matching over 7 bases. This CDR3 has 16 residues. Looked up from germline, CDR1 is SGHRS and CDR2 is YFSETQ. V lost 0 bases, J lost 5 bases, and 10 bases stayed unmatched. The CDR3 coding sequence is TGCGCCAGCAGCTTGGGGACCGGGACAGAGTCGTATGGCTACACCTTC. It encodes CASSLGTGTESYGYTF.

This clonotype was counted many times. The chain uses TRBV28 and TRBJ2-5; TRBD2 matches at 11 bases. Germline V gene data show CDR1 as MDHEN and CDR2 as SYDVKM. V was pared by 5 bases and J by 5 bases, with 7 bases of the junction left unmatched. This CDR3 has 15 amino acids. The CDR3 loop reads CASSDSGGAGETQYF. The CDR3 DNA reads TGTGCCAGCAGTGATAGCGGGGGGGCCGGGGAGACCCAGTACTTC. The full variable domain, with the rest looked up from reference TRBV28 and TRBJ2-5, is DVKVTQSSRYLVKRTGEKVFLECVQDMDHENMFWYRQDPGLGLRLIYFSYDVKMKEKGDIPEGYSVSREKKERFSLILESASTNQTSMYLCASSDSGGAGETQYFGPGTRLLVL.

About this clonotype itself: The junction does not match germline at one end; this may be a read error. The CDR3 DNA follows: TGCAGCGTTGCAGAGAGCGGAGATACACAGTATTTT. This sequence encodes CSVAESGDTQYF. The V call is TRBV29-1, the J call TRBJ2-3; D perhaps matches TRBD2 (5 bases). The CDR3 consists of 12 residues. Germline-derived CDR1 and CDR2 are SQVTM and ANQGSEA.

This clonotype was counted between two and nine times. This CDR3 reads CASSQWGDGLETQYF. In DNA, the CDR3 is TGCGCCAGCAGCCAATGGGGGGACGGGCTGGAGACCCAGTACTTC. This chain connects TRBV4-3 to TRBJ2-5; a weak D match, TRBD2 (6 bases). Germline CDR1 LGHNA, CDR2 YSLEER. The ends were cut back, 2 bases at V and 5 bases at J, with 15 bases in the middle. This CDR3 spans 15 amino acids.

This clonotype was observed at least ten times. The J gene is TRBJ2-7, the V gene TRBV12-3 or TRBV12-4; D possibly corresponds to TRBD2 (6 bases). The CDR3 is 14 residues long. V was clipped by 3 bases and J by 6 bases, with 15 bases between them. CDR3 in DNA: TGTGCCAGCAGTTTCACCTTTGGGGGGACCGAGCAGTACTTC. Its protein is CASSFTFGGTEQYF.

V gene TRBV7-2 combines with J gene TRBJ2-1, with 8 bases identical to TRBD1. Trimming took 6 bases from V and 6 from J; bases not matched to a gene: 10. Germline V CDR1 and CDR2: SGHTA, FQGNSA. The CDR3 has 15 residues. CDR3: CASSYTAGQGNEQFF. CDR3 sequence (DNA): TGTGCCAGCAGTTACACCGCCGGACAGGGCAATGAGCAGTTCTTC. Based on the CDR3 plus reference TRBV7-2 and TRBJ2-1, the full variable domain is GAGVSQSPSNKVTEKGKDVELRCDPISGHTALYWYRQSLGQGLEFLIYFQGNSAPDKSGLPSDRFSAERTGGSVSTLTIQRTQQEDSAVYLCASSYTAGQGNEQFFGPGTRLTVL.

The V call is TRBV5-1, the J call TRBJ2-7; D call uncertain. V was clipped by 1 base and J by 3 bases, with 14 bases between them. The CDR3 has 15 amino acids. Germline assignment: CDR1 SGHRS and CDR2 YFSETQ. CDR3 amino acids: CASSLSTGPRYEQYF. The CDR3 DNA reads TGCGCCAGCAGCTTGTCGACGGGTCCCCGCTACGAGCAGTACTTC.

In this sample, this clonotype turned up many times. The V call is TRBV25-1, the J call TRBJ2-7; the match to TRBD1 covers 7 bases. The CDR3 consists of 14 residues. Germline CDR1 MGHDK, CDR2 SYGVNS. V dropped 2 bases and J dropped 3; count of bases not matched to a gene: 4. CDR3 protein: CASSERGPNYEQYF. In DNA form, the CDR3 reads TGTGCCAGCAGTGAAAGGGGGCCAAACTACGAGCAGTACTTC.

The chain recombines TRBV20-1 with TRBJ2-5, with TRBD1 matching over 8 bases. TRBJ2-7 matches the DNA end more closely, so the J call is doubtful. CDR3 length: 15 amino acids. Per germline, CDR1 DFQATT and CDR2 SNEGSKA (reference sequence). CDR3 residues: CSAREGQDTFYEQYF. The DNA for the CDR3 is TGCAGTGCTAGAGAGGGACAGGACACTTTCTACGAGCAGTACTTC.

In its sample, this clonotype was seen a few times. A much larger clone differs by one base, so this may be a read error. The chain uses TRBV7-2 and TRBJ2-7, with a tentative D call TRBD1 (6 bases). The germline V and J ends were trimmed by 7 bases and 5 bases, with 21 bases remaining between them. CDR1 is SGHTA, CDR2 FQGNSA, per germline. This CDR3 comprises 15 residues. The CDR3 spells CTSNSGAGFAHEQYF. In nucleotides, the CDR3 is TGTACCAGCAATTCAGGGGCAGGGTTTGCCCACGAGCAGTACTTC.

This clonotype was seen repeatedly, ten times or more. CDR3 protein: CSARDNRGSREQYF. DNA for the CDR3: TGCAGTGCTAGAGACAACAGGGGCTCGCGAGAGCAGTACTTC. This chain joins TRBV20-1 and TRBJ2-5; 7 bases are a match to TRBD1. Looked up from germline, CDR1 is DFQATT and CDR2 is SNEGSKA (reference sequence). The CDR3 length is 14 residues. Losses at the gene ends were 0 bases for V and 11 bases for J; bases not matched to a gene: 12.

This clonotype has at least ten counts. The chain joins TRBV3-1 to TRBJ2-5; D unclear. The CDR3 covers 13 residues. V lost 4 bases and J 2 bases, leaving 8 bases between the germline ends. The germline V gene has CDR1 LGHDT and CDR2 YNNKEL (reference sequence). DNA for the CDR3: TGTGCCAGCAGCCCGGGCCTACAAGAGACCCAGTACTTC. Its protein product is CASSPGLQETQYF.

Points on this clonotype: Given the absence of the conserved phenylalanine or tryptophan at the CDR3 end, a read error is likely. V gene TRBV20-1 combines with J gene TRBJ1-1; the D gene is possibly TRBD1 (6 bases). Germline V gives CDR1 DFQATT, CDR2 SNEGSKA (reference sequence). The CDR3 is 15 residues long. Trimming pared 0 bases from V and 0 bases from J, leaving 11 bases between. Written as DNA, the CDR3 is TGCAGTGCTAGAGAACAGGGCGTTCTGAACACTGAAGCTTTCTTG. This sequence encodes CSAREQGVLNTEAFL.